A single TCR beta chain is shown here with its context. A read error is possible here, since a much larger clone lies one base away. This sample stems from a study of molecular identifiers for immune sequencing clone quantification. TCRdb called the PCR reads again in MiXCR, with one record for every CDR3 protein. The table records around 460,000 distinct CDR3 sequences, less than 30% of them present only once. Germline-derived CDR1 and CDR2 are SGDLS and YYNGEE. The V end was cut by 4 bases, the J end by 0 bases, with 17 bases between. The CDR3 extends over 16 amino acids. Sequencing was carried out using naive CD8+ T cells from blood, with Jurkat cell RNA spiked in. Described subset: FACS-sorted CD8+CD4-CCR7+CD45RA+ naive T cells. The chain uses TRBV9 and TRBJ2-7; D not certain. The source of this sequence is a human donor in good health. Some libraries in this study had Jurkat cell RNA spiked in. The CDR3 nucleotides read TGTGCCAGCAGCACCAGCCCCGACTCAGACTCCTACGAGCAGTACTTC. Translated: CASSTSPDSDSYEQYF.